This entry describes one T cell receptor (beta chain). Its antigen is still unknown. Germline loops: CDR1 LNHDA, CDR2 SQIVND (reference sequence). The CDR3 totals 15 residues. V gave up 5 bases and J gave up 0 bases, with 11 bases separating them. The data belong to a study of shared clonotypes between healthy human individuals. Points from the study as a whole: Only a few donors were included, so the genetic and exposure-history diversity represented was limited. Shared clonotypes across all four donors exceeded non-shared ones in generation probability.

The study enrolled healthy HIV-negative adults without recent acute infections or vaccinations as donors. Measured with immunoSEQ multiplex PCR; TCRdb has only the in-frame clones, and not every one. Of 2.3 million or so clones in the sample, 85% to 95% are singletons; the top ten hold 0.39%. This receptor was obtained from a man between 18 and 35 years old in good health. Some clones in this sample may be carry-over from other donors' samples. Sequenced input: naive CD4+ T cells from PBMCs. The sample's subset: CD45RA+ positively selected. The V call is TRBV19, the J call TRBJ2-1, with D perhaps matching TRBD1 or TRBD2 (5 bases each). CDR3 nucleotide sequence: TGTGCCAGTAGTCCCTCAGGGAGCTCCTACAATGAGCAGTTCTTC. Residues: CASSPSGSSYNEQFF.